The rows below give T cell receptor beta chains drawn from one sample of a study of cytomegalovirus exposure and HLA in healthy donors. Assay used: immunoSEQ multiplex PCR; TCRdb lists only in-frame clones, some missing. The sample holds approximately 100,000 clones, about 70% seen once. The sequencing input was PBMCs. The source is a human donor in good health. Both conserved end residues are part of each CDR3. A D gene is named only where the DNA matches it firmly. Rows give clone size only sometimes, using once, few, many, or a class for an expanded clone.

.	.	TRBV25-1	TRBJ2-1	TGTGCCAGCAGTGGGACCGGGACCCAGGGGTGGAATGAGCAGTTCTTC	CASSGTGTQGWNEQFF
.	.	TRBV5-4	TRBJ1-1	TGTGCCAGCAGCTTGGCGTCGGTTAGGAACACTGAAGCTTTCTTT	CASSLASVRNTEAFF
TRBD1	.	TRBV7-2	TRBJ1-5	TGTGCCAGCAGCCCGGACAGGGGGCTTCAGCCCCAGCATTTT	CASSPDRGLQPQHF
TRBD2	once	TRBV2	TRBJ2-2	TGTGCCAGCAGTGAAATCGTAGCGGGCCCTACCGGGGAGCTGTTTTTT	CASSEIVAGPTGELFF
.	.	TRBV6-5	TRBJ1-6	TGTGCCAGCAGTCAGGGGAATTCACCCCTCCACTTT	CASSQGNSPLHF
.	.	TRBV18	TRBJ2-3	TGTGCCAGCTCAGCAATGTCATTTACGCGGGATACGCAGTATTTT	CASSAMSFTRDTQYF
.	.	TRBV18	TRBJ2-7	TGTGCCAGCTCACTGGACAGAGGCGAGCAGTACTTC	CASSLDRGEQYF
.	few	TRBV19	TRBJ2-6	TGTGCCAGTAGTATCACAGGGAAAGGGGCCAACGTCCTGACTTTC	CASSITGKGANVLTF
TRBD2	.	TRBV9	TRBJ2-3	TGTGCCAGCAGCGTACTGTCTAGCGGGAGTCGGGCAGATACGCAGTATTTT	CASSVLSSGSRADTQYF
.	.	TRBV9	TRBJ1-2	TGTGCCAGCAGCGTAGTCATCGGGGGGAAGTACACCTTC	CASSVVIGGKYTF
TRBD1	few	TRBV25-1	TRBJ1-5	TGTGCCAGCAGTGACGACAGGGTCGGTCAGCCCCAGCATTTT	CASSDDRVGQPQHF
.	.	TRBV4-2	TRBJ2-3	TGTGCCAGCAGCCAAGAAGGTCAGGCGTCAGATACGCAGTATTTT	CASSQEGQASDTQYF
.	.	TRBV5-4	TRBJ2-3	TGTGCCAGCAGCGTGGACCCTGGAGCAGATACGCAGTATTTT	CASSVDPGADTQYF
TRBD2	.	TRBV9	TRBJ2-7	TGTGCCAGCAGCGAGTCAGGACTAGCAGCCTTGGAGCAGTACTTC	CASSESGLAALEQYF
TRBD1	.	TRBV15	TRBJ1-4	TGTGCCACCAGCACCCGACAGGGGAAGACTAATGAAAAACTGTTTTTT	CATSTRQGKTNEKLFF
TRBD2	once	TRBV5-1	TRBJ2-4	TGCGCCAGCAGCGTAGGGACTAGCGGGAAGAACATTCAGTACTTC	CASSVGTSGKNIQYF
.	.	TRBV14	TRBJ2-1	TGTGCCAGCAGCCCCACACTAGGTGGAATCTACAATGAGCAGTTCTTC	CASSPTLGGIYNEQFF
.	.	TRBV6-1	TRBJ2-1	TGTGCCAGCAGCTGGACAGATAACAATGAGCAGTTCTTC	CASSWTDNNEQFF
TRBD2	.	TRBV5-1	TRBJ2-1	TGCGGGCGGGAGGGCCGGTCCAATGAGCAGTTCTTC	CGREGRSNEQFF
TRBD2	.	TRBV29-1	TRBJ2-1	TGCAGCGTTGAACCATTAGGACTAGCGGGGAGAGAGCAGTTCTTC	CSVEPLGLAGREQFF
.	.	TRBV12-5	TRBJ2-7	TGTGCTAGTGGTTTGGGTACTTCCTACGAGCAGTACTTC	CASGLGTSYEQYF
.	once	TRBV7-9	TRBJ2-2	TGTGCCAGCAGTTCCCCCCACAGGCCGAACACCGGGGAGCTGTTTTTT	CASSSPHRPNTGELFF
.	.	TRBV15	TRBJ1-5	TGTGCCACCAGCAGAGGTGGGGCAGCTAGCAATCAGCCCCAGCATTTT	CATSRGGAASNQPQHF
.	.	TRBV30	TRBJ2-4	TGTGCCTGGAACCAGAAAAACATTCAGTACTTC	CAWNQKNIQYF
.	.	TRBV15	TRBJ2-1	TGTGCCACCAGCAGAGGGGACTTCAATGAGCAGTTCTTC	CATSRGDFNEQFF
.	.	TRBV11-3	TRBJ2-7	TGTGCCAGCAGCTTATTGGGGGGACACGAGCAGTACTTC	CASSLLGGHEQYF
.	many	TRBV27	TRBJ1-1	TGTGCCAGCAGTTTATCGCACAGGGACACTGAAGCTTTCTTT	CASSLSHRDTEAFF
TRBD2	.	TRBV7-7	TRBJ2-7	TGTGCCAGCAGCTTACGTAGCGGGGATAGGTCGGGGCAGTACTTC	CASSLRSGDRSGQYF
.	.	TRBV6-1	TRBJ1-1	TGTGCCAGCAGGAGGACTGAAGCTTTCTTT	CASRRTEAFF
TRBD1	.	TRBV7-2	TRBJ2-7	TGTGCCAGCAGCTTAGCGGGACAGGGGGCGTGCGAGCAGTACTTC	CASSLAGQGACEQYF
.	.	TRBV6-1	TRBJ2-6	TGTGCGGGAGGCTCTGGGGCCAACGTCCTGACTTTC	CAGGSGANVLTF
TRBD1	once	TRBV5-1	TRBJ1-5	TGCGCCAGCAGCTCCGGGACAGGGACGGGAAGCAATCAGCCCCAGCATTTT	CASSSGTGTGSNQPQHF
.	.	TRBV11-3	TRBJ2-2	TGTGCCAGCAGCTTAAGGGGCACCGGGGAGCTGTTTTTT	CASSLRGTGELFF
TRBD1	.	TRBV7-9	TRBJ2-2	TGTGCCAGCAGACCACCGACAGGGGAATCGCCCGGGGAGCTGTTTTTT	CASRPPTGESPGELFF
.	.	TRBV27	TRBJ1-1	TGTGCCAGCATCCCCGGCTGGGGAGGGGCCATCAATGAAGCTTTCTTT	CASIPGWGGAINEAFF
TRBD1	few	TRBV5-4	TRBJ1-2	TGTGCCAGCAGCTTGGGGACAGGGGACTATGGCTACACCTTC	CASSLGTGDYGYTF
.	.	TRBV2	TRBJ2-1	TGTGCCAGCAGTGAAAATTGGGGCCCCACTCCCCATGAGCAGTTCTTC	CASSENWGPTPHEQFF
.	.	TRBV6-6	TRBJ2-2	TGTGCCAGCAGTTACCCGACAGCCGCGAACACCGGGGAGCTGTTTTTT	CASSYPTAANTGELFF
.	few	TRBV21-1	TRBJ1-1	TGTGCCAGCAGCAAACGCCCGGGACAGCGAAACACTGAAGCTTTCTTT	CASSKRPGQRNTEAFF
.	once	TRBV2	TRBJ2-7	TGTGCCAGCAGTGAAACTAGGGAGCACGAGCAGTACTTC	CASSETREHEQYF
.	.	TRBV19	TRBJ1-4	TGTGCCAGTAGTATTCAGGGGCCTGAAAAACTGTTTTTT	CASSIQGPEKLFF
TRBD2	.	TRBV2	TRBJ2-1	TGTGCCAGCTGGGGTCTAGCGGGGTTCAATGAGCAGTTCTTC	CASWGLAGFNEQFF
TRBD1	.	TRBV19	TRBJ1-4	TGTGCCAGTAGTTCGGACAGGGCTTGGGAGGAAAAACTGTTTTTT	CASSSDRAWEEKLFF
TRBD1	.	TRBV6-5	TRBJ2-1	TGTGCCAGCAGTTTCGGACAGGGCGAGCAGTTCTTC	CASSFGQGEQFF
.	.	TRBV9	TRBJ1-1	TGTGCCAGCAGTCCTACGACTTTGAACACTGAAGCTTTCTTT	CASSPTTLNTEAFF
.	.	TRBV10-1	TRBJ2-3	TGCGCCAGCAGTGAGTCTAGCGGAGGCTTGAGCGGGTCAGATACGCAGTATTTT	CASSESSGGLSGSDTQYF